The 8 T cell receptor beta chains in this list originate from one sample, sequenced in a study of T cell responses to AZD1222 COVID-19 vaccine. Only in-frame clones appear in the TCRdb table, and some are missing; sequencing was by immunoSEQ multiplex PCR. The table includes around 95,000 clones, around nine tenths detected once. This specimen consisted of peripheral blood, obtained on day 0 of AZD1222 vaccination. The receptors come from an adult in good health.

This chain joins TRBV14 and TRBJ2-1, with 7 bases matching TRBD2. The CDR3 contains 20 residues. Germline CDR1 is SGHDN and CDR2 is FVKESK. Germline trimming cut 0 bases from V and 2 bases from J; bases unmatched to any gene: 16. CDR3 sequence reads: CASSQDRGGRVFGAYNEQFF. CDR3 in DNA: TGTGCCAGCAGCCAAGATCGAGGCGGGAGAGTTTTCGGCGCCTACAATGAGCAGTTCTTC.

This clone was seen once. This sequence joins TRBV10-3 and TRBJ2-3, with 7 bases that match TRBD2. The junction had 7 bases not matched to a gene; V was cut back by 0 bases and J by 4 bases. This CDR3 has 16 residues. Germline loops: CDR1 ENHRY, CDR2 SYGVKD. The CDR3 region is CAISESNGRRSDTQYF. The DNA of the CDR3 is TGTGCCATCAGTGAGTCAAACGGGAGGAGGTCAGATACGCAGTATTTT.

The rearrangement uses TRBV15 and TRBJ2-5; 11 bases fit TRBD2. This CDR3 is built from 16 residues. With V trimmed by 1 base and J by 2 bases, 3 bases remained unmatched. Germline V gives CDR1 LNHNV, CDR2 YYDKDF (reference sequence). In nucleotides, the CDR3 is TGTGCCACCAGCAGAGGACTAGCGGGAAAACAAGAGACCCAGTACTTC. It encodes CATSRGLAGKQETQYF.

This chain links TRBV7-9 with TRBJ2-3; 11 positions agree with TRBD2. With V trimmed by 3 bases and J by 6 bases, 5 bases remained unmatched. The CDR3 runs to 15 residues. Germline V gene lookup returns CDR1 SEHNR and CDR2 FQNEAQ (reference sequence). DNA of the CDR3: TGTGCCAGCAGCTTCGGGCTAGCGGGAGGCGATACGCAGTATTTT. This sequence encodes CASSFGLAGGDTQYF.

This rearrangement joins TRBV3-1 (or the pseudogene TRBV3-2) to TRBJ2-2; tentative D call: TRBD2 (6 bases). The CDR3 runs 14 residues. Trimming pared 4 bases from V and 0 bases from J, leaving 6 bases between. Looked up from germline, CDR1 is LGHDT and CDR2 is YNNKEL (reference sequence). CDR3: CASSLAANTGELFF. The CDR3 region has the DNA TGTGCCAGCAGCCTAGCGGCGAACACCGGGGAGCTGTTTTTT.

The CDR3 bases are TGTGCCTGGAGAGACAGGGTCGACTCTGGAAACACCATATATTTT. This sequence encodes CAWRDRVDSGNTIYF. The chain recombines TRBV30 with TRBJ1-3, with TRBD1 matching 7 bases. Germline V gene sequence: CDR1 GTSNPN, CDR2 SVGIG (reference sequence). The J segment lost 0 bases and the V segment lost 3 bases, leaving 5 bases of the junction unmatched. The CDR3 spans 15 residues.

This clone turned up a few times. The chain has TRBV5-1 and TRBJ2-2; 9 bases map to TRBD2. The V segment lost 0 bases and the J segment 4 bases; nucleotides outside the gene matches: 7. Germline V gives CDR1 SGHRS, CDR2 YFSETQ. The CDR3 has 17 residues. CDR3 sequence: CASSLERREGGTGELFF. In nucleotides, the CDR3 is TGCGCCAGCAGCTTGGAGAGGCGGGAGGGCGGCACCGGGGAGCTGTTTTTT.

The V and J genes are TRBV28 and TRBJ1-3; D call uncertain. The CDR3 contains 14 residues. Trimming removed 6 bases at V and 5 bases at J, with 14 bases between. Germline V gene lookup returns CDR1 MDHEN and CDR2 SYDVKM. CDR3 sequence (DNA): TGTGCCAGCAGCCGCTCAGGTGGGAGAAACACCATATATTTT. Translation gives CASSRSGGRNTIYF.